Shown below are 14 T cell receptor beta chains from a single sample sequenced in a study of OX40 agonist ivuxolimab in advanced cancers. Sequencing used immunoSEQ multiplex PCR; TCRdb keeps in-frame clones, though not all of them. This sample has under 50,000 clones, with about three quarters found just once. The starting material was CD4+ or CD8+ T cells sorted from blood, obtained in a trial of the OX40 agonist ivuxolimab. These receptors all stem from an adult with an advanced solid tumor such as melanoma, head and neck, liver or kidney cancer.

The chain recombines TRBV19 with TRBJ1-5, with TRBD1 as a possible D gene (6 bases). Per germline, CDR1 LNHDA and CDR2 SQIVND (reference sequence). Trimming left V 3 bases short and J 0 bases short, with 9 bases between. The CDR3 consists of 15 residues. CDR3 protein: CASSMGDISNQPQHF. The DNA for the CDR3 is TGTGCCAGTAGTATGGGGGACATTAGCAATCAGCCCCAGCATTTT.

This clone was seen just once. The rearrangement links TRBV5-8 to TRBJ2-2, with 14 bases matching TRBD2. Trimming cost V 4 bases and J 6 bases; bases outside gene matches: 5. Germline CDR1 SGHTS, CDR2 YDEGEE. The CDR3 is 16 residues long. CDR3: CASSPRLAGGAGELFF. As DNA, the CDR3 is TGTGCCAGCAGCCCTCGACTAGCGGGAGGGGCCGGGGAGCTGTTTTTT.

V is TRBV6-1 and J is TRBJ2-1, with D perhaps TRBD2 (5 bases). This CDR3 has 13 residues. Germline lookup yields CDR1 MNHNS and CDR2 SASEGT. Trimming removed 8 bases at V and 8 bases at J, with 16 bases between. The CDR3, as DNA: TGTGCCAGCGAGGGTATGTTTACTTATGAGCAGTTCTTC. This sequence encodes CASEGMFTYEQFF.

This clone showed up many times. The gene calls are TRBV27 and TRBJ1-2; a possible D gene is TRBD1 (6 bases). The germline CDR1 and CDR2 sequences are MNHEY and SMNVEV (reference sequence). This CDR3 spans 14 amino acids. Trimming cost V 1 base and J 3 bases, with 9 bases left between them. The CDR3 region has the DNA TGTGCCAGCAGTTTATGGGCAGGGGACTATGGCTACACCTTC. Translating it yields CASSLWAGDYGYTF.

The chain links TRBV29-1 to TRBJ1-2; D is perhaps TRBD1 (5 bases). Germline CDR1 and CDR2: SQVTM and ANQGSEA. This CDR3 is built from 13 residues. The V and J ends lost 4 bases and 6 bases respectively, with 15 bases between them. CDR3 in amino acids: CSVAGGFGNGYTF. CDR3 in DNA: TGCAGCGTTGCGGGGGGATTTGGAAATGGCTACACCTTC.

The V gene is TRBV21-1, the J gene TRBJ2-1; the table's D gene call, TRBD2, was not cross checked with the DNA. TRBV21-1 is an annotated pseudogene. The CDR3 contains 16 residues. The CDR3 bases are TGTGCCAGCAGCAAAGGAGGGGGGGCTTTCTACAATGAGCAGTTCTTC. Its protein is CASSKGGGAFYNEQFF.

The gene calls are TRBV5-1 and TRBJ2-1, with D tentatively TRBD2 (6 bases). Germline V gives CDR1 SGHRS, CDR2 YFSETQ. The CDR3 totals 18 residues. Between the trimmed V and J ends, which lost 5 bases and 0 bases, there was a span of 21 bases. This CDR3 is CASSTTGDRHISYNEQFF. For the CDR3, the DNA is TGCGCCAGCAGTACAACGGGGGACCGCCATATCTCCTACAATGAGCAGTTCTTC.

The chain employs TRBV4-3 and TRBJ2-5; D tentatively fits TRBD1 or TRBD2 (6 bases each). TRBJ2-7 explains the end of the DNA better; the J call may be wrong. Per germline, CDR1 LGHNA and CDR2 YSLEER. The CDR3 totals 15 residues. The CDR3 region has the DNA TGCGCCAGCAGTCCAGGCGGGACACTGTACTACGAGCAGTACTTC. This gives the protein CASSPGGTLYYEQYF.

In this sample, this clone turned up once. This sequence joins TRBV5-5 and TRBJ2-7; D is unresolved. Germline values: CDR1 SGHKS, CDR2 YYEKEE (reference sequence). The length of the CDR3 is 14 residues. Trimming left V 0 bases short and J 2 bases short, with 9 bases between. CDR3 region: CASSLGAFPYEQYF. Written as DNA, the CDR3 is TGTGCCAGCAGCTTGGGGGCTTTCCCCTACGAGCAGTACTTC.

CDR3 protein: CASSPPPWGEPEAFF. Here the CDR3 DNA reads TGTGCCAGCTCACCCCCCCCCTGGGGGGAACCTGAAGCTTTCTTT. J is TRBJ1-1 and V is TRBV18; possibly TRBD1 for D (5 bases). Trimming cost V 3 bases and J 6 bases, with 17 bases left between them. The V gene's germline CDR1 is KGHSH and CDR2 LQKENI. This CDR3 region has 15 residues.

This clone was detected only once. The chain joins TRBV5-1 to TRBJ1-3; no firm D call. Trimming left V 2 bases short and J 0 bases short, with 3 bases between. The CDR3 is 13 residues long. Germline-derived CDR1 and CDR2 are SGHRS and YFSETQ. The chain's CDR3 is CASSFLSGNTIYF. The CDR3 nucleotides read TGCGCCAGCAGCTTCCTCTCTGGAAACACCATATATTTT.

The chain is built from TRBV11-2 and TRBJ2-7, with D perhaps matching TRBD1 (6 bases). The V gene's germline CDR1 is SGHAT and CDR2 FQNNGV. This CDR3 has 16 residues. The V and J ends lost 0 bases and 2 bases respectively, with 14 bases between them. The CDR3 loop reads CASSLDLGASTYEQYF. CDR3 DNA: TGTGCCAGCAGCTTAGATTTGGGGGCTAGTACCTACGAGCAGTACTTC.

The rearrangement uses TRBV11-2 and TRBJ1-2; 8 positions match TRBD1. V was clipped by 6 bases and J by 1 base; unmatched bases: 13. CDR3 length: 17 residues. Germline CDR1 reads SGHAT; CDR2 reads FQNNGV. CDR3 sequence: CASSPRRGQVFNYGYTF. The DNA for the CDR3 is TGTGCCAGCAGTCCACGGAGGGGACAGGTTTTTAACTATGGCTACACCTTC.

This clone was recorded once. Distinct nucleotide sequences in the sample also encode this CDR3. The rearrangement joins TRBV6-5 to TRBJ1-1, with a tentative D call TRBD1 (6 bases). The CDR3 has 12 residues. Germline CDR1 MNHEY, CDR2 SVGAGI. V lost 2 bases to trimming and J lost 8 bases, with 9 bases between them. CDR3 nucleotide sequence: TGTGCCAGCAGTTACGGGGGCACCGAAGCTTTCTTT. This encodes CASSYGGTEAFF.